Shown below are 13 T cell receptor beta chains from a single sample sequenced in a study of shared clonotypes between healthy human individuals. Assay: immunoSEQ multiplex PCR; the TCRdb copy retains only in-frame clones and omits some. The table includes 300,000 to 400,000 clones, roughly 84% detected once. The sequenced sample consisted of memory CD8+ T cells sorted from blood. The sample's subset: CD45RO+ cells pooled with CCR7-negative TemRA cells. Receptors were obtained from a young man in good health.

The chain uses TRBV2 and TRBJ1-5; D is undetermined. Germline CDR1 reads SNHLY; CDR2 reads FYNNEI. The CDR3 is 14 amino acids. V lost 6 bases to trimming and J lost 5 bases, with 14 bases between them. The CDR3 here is CASSRGGPDQPQHF. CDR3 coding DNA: TGTGCCAGCAGCCGAGGAGGTCCTGATCAGCCCCAGCATTTT. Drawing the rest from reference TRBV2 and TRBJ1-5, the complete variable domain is EPEVTQTPSHQVTQMGQEVILRCVPISNHLYFYWYRQILGQKVEFLVSFYNNEISEKSEIFDDQFSVERPDGSNFTLKIRSTKLEDSAMYFCASSRGGPDQPQHFGDGTRLSIL.

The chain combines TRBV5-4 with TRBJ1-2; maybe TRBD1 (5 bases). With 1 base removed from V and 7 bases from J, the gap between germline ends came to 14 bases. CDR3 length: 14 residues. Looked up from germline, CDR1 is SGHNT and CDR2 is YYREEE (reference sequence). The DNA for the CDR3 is TGTGCCAGCAGCTTGTGGGGCGGGAGGACTGGCTACACCTTC. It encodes CASSLWGGRTGYTF. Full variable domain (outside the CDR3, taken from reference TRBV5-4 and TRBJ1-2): ETGVTQSPTHLIKTRGQQVTLRCSSQSGHNTVSWYQQALGQGPQFIFQYYREEENGRGNFPPRFSGLQFPNYSSELNVNALELDDSALYLCASSLWGGRTGYTFGSGTRLTVV.

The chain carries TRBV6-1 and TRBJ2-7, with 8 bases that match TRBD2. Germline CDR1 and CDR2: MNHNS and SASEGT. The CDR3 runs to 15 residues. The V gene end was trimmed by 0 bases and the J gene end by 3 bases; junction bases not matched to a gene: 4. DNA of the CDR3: TGTGCCAGCAGTGAAGCCGGGGGGGATTACTACGAGCAGTACTTC. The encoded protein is CASSEAGGDYYEQYF.

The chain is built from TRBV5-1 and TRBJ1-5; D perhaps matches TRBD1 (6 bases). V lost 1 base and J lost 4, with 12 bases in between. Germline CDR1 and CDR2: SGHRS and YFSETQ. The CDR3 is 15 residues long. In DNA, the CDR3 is TGCGCCAGCAGCTTGTCTGGACAGCCGAATCAGCCCCAGCATTTT. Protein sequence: CASSLSGQPNQPQHF.

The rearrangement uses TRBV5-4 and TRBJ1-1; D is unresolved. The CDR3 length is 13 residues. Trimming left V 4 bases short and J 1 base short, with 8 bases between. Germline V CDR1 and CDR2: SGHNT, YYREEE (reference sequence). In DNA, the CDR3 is TGTGCCAGCAGCCCATGGGAGAACACTGAAGCTTTCTTT. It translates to CASSPWENTEAFF. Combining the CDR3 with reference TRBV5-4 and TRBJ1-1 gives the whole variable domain ETGVTQSPTHLIKTRGQQVTLRCSSQSGHNTVSWYQQALGQGPQFIFQYYREEENGRGNFPPRFSGLQFPNYSSELNVNALELDDSALYLCASSPWENTEAFFGQGTRLTVV.

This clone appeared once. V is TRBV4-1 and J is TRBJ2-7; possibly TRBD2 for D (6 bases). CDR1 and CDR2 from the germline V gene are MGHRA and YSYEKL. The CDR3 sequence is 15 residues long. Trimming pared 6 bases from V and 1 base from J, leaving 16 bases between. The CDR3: CASRQKRDSSYEQYF. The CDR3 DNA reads TGCGCCAGCAGACAAAAAAGGGACTCATCCTACGAGCAGTACTTC.

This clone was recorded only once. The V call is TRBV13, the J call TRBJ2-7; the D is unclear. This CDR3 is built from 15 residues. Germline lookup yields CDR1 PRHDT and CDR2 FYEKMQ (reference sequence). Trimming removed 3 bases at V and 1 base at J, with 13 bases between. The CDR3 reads CASSFFGGLSYEQYF. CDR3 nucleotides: TGTGCCAGCAGCTTCTTTGGCGGCCTGTCCTACGAGCAGTACTTC.

In DNA, the CDR3 is TGCGCCAGCACAACGGGAGTGGCCCAAGGCGAGCAGTACTTC. It codes for CASTTGVAQGEQYF. The genes are TRBV10-2 and TRBJ2-7, with D perhaps matching TRBD2 (6 bases). Trimming removed 7 bases from V and 6 bases from J, with 19 bases in between. The CDR3 totals 14 residues. Germline CDR1 is WSHSY and CDR2 is SAAADI.

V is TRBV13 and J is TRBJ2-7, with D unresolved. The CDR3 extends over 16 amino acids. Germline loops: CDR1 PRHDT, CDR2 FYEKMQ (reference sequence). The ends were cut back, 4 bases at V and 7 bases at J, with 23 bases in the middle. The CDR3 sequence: CASSSPNGHLMGEQYF. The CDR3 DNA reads TGTGCCAGCAGCTCTCCCAATGGGCACTTAATGGGGGAGCAGTACTTC.

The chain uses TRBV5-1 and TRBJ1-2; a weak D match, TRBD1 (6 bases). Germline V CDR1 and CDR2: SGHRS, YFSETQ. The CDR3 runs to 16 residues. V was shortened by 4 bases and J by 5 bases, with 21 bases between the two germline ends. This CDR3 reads CASSQGGGYDRYGYTF. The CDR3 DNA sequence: TGCGCCAGCAGCCAGGGCGGGGGCTACGATAGGTATGGCTACACCTTC. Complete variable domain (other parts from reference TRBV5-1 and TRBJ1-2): KAGVTQTPRYLIKTRGQQVTLSCSPISGHRSVSWYQQTPGQGLQFLFEYFSETQRNKGNFPGRFSGRQFSNSRSEMNVSTLELGDSALYLCASSQGGGYDRYGYTFGSGTRLTVV.

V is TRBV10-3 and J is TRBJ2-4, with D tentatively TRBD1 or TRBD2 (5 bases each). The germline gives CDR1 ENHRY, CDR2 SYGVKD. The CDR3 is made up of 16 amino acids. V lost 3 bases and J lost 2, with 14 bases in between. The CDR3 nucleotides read TGTGCCATCAGTGATGGGACGGATTACTCCAAAAACATTCAGTACTTC. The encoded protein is CAISDGTDYSKNIQYF.

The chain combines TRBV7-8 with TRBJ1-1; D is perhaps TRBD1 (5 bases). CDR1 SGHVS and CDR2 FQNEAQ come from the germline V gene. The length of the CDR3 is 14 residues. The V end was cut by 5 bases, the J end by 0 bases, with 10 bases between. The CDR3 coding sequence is TGTGCCAGCAGCCAGGGCGGCATGAACACTGAAGCTTTCTTT. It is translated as CASSQGGMNTEAFF.

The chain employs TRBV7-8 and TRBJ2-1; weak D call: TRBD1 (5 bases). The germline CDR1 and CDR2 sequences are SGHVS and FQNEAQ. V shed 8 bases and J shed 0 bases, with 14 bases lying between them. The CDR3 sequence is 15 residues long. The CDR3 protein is CASFAGPNSYNEQFF. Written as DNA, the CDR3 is TGTGCCAGCTTCGCAGGGCCGAACTCCTACAATGAGCAGTTCTTC. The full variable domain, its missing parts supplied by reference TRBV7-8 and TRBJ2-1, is GAGVSQSPRYKVAKRGQDVALRCDPISGHVSLFWYQQALGQGPEFLTYFQNEAQLDKSGLPSDRFFAERPEGSVSTLKIQRTQQEDSAVYLCASFAGPNSYNEQFFGPGTRLTVL.